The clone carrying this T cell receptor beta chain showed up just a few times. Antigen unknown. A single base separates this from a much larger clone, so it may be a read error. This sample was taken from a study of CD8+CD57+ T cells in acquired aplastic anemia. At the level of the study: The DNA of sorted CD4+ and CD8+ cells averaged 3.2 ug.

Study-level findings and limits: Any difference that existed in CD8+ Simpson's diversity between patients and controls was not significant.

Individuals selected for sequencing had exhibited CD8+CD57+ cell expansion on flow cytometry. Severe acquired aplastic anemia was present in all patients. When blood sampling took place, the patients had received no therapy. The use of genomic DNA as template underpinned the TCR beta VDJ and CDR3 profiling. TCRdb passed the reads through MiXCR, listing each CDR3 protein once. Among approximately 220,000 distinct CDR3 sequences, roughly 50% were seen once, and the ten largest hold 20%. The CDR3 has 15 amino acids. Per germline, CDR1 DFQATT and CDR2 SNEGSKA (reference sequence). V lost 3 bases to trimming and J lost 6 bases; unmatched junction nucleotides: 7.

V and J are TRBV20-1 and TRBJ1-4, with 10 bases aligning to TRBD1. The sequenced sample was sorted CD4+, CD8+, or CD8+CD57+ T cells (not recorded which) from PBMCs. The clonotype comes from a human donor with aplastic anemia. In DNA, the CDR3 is TGCAGTGCTAGCGGAATAGGACAGGGGGATGAAAAACTGTTTTTT. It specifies CSASGIGQGDEKLFF.